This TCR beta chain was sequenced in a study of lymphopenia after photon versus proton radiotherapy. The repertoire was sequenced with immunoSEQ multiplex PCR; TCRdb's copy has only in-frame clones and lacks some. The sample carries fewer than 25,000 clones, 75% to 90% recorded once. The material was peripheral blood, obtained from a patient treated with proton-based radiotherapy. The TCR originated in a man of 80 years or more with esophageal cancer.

CDR3 in amino acids: CASSESLAGYTF. The CDR3 nucleotides read TGTGCCAGCAGTGAATCTTTGGCTGGCTACACCTTC. The V call is TRBV6-1, the J call TRBJ1-2, with D unclear. V gave up 2 bases and J gave up 7 bases, with 8 bases separating them. This CDR3 contains 12 residues. Germline V gives CDR1 MNHNS, CDR2 SASEGT.